This T cell receptor beta chain was documented in a study of blood T cell repertoires in COVID-19. Methods used by the authors: Amplifying reference gene primers gave estimates of nucleated cell counts. Measured with immunoSEQ multiplex PCR; TCRdb has only the in-frame clones, and not every one. D and trimming were read from the DNA, whereas the V and J calls and clone size are those reported in that table. The sample contains approximately 180,000 clones, about 87% of which appear only once. This receptor was identified in a woman in her sixties or seventies with COVID-19, enrolled during active disease. The sequenced sample consisted of peripheral blood.

CDR3 nucleotides: TGTGCCAGCAGTGAAGCGCTTCGGGGGTCTGAAGCTTTCTTT. This gives the protein CASSEALRGSEAFF. The J gene is TRBJ1-1, the V gene TRBV2, with a weak D call TRBD1 (5 bases). The CDR3 sequence is 14 residues long. Trimming took off 0 bases at V and 6 bases at J, with 11 bases between the two ends. CDR1 SNHLY and CDR2 FYNNEI come from the germline V gene.